What follows are 27 T cell receptor beta chains derived from one specimen sequenced in a study of cytomegalovirus exposure and HLA in healthy donors. Both 60 Vbeta primers and 13 Jbeta primers went into the PCR. Measured with immunoSEQ multiplex PCR; TCRdb has only the in-frame clones, and not every one. The sample has about 130,000 clones, more than 70% seen once. The specimen sequenced was PBMCs. Receptors were obtained from a male donor in good health and CMV-seronegative.

The gene calls are TRBV5-4 and TRBJ1-4, with TRBD1 as a possible D gene (6 bases). The CDR3 runs 14 residues. V lost 4 bases and J lost 4, with 11 bases in between. Germline CDR1 SGHNT, CDR2 YYREEE (reference sequence). In DNA form, the CDR3 reads TGTGCCAGCAGCGCGGACAGAATTAATGAAAAACTGTTTTTT. Translated, it gives CASSADRINEKLFF.

The chain combines TRBV18 with TRBJ1-6; D gene ambiguous. CDR3 length: 14 amino acids. The V gene lost 2 bases and the J gene lost 7 bases, with 9 bases spanning the gap. CDR1 is KGHSH and CDR2 is LQKENI in the germline V gene. The CDR3 coding sequence is TGTGCCAGCTCACCAAACGGTAGAAATTCACCCCTCCACTTT. Translating gives CASSPNGRNSPLHF.

This rearrangement joins TRBV30 to TRBJ2-5; TRBD1 might be the D (6 bases). Germline loops: CDR1 GTSNPN, CDR2 SVGIG (reference sequence). CDR3 length: 16 residues. V was cut by 0 bases and J by 6 bases, with 20 bases left in between. CDR3 in amino acids: CAWSVRSDRRGQTQYF. CDR3 coding DNA: TGTGCCTGGAGTGTACGGTCCGACAGGCGAGGGCAGACCCAGTACTTC. Supplemented by reference TRBV30 and TRBJ2-5, the full variable domain reads SQTIHQWPATLVQPVGSPLSLECTVEGTSNPNLYWYRQAAGRGLQLLFYSVGIGQISSEVPQNLSASRPQDRQFILSSKKLLLSDSGFYLCAWSVRSDRRGQTQYFGPGTRLLVL.

This clone came up a few times. The rearrangement links TRBV4-1 to TRBJ1-1; 7 bases match TRBD1. Germline CDR1 MGHRA, CDR2 YSYEKL. Germline trimming cut 0 bases from V and 4 bases from J; bases unmatched to any gene: 5. The CDR3 consists of 15 residues. CDR3 nucleotide sequence: TGCGCCAGCAGCCAAGATAGGCAGGGGGGCACTGAAGCTTTCTTT. Its protein is CASSQDRQGGTEAFF.

This clone was detected once. The chain is built from TRBV9 and TRBJ1-4; D possibly corresponds to TRBD1 (5 bases). Germline loops: CDR1 SGDLS, CDR2 YYNGEE. The CDR3 has 15 residues. V was trimmed by 0 bases and J by 0 bases, leaving 6 bases between them. In nucleotides, the CDR3 is TGTGCCAGCAGCGTAGCGGGGGCAACTAATGAAAAACTGTTTTTT. This gives the protein CASSVAGATNEKLFF.

As regards this clone: Other DNA variants within this sample encode the same CDR3. This chain joins TRBV19 and TRBJ2-7, with D possibly being TRBD2 (6 bases). The germline gives CDR1 LNHDA, CDR2 SQIVND (reference sequence). V was trimmed by 3 bases and J by 3 bases, leaving 12 bases between them. The CDR3 has 14 residues. This CDR3 is CASSIGQGGYEQYF. In nucleotides, the CDR3 is TGTGCCAGTAGTATCGGGCAGGGAGGCTACGAGCAGTACTTC.

The chain employs TRBV11-3 and TRBJ2-7; 7 nucleotides match TRBD1. The CDR3 consists of 14 residues. Trimming at V came to 3 bases and at J to 3 bases, leaving 5 bases not matched to a gene. Germline V gene lookup returns CDR1 SGHNT and CDR2 YENEEA. DNA of the CDR3: TGTGCCAGCAGCTTTCCGACAGGGAACTACGAGCAGTACTTC. Translation: CASSFPTGNYEQYF.

This clone was recorded once. The chain uses TRBV11-3 and TRBJ2-5; 7 nucleotides match TRBD1. The J call may be wrong; the DNA end is better matched by TRBJ2-7. This CDR3 comprises 14 residues. Germline V gives CDR1 SGHNT, CDR2 YENEEA. The CDR3 region has the DNA TGTGCCAGCAGCTTTCGGACAGGAGCCTACGAGCAGTACTTC. Translated: CASSFRTGAYEQYF.

The CDR3 DNA follows: TGTGCCAGTAGTATGGTTGGAGACCAAGAGACCCAGTACTTC. It is translated as CASSMVGDQETQYF. V is TRBV19 and J is TRBJ2-5, with no clear D. Germline values: CDR1 LNHDA, CDR2 SQIVND (reference sequence). Trimming shortened V by 3 bases and J by 0 bases, and 8 bases separated the two germline ends. The CDR3 runs 14 residues.

The chain recombines TRBV7-2 with TRBJ2-3; D gene ambiguous. V shed 0 bases and J shed 0 bases, with 4 bases lying between them. The germline CDR1 and CDR2 sequences are SGHTA and FQGNSA. The length of the CDR3 is 14 residues. The CDR3 bases are TGTGCCAGCAGCTTAGCGGCTAGCACAGATACGCAGTATTTT. Protein: CASSLAASTDTQYF.

The rearrangement links TRBV5-5 to TRBJ1-2; maybe TRBD1 (6 bases). There are 15 residues in the CDR3. The germline V gene has CDR1 SGHKS and CDR2 YYEKEE (reference sequence). Trimming cost V 0 bases and J 6 bases, with 15 bases left between them. The CDR3: CASSLGGRGFNGYTF. DNA for the CDR3: TGTGCCAGCAGCTTGGGTGGCAGGGGTTTCAATGGCTACACCTTC.

The chain combines TRBV4-3 with TRBJ2-7; D uncertain. There are 15 residues in the CDR3. Per germline, CDR1 LGHNA and CDR2 YSLEER. Trimming took 2 bases from V and 6 from J, leaving 17 bases between them. CDR3 in DNA: TGCGCCAGCAGCCAAACCCCAGCGACCGGCCCCGAGCAGTACTTC. Translating it yields CASSQTPATGPEQYF.

The chain combines TRBV19 with TRBJ2-5; D might be TRBD2 (5 bases). From germline, CDR1 is LNHDA and CDR2 SQIVND (reference sequence). Trimming took off 6 bases at V and 3 bases at J, with 14 bases between the two ends. The CDR3 is 14 amino acids. The CDR3 loop reads CASRVRGSEETQYF. CDR3 in DNA: TGTGCCAGTAGGGTTCGGGGTTCGGAAGAGACCCAGTACTTC.

The rearrangement joins TRBV6-1 to TRBJ2-5; 9 bases map to TRBD1. The CDR3 spans 16 residues. Germline CDR1 is MNHNS and CDR2 is SASEGT. The V and J ends lost 2 bases and 2 bases, in that order; junction bases with no gene match: 6. The CDR3 DNA follows: TGTGCCAGCAGTGAACGGGGGACAGGGCCTCAAGAGACCCAGTACTTC. Amino acid sequence: CASSERGTGPQETQYF.

This chain connects TRBV6-1 to TRBJ2-7, with D perhaps TRBD2 (6 bases). Germline CDR1 MNHNS, CDR2 SASEGT. Trimming cost V 8 bases and J 0 bases, with 11 bases left between them. The CDR3 runs 13 residues. CDR3 DNA sequence: TGTGCCAGCGGGCTAGCGCACTCCTACGAGCAGTACTTC. It codes for CASGLAHSYEQYF.

The genes are TRBV28 and TRBJ1-5; D is undetermined. Germline CDR1 reads MDHEN; CDR2 reads SYDVKM. V lost 2 bases and J 9 bases, leaving 17 bases between the germline ends. The CDR3 totals 15 residues. CDR3 coding DNA: TGTGCCAGCAGTTTACGGCAGGCTGGAAAAGGGCCCCAGCATTTT. This gives the protein CASSLRQAGKGPQHF.

This chain connects TRBV5-1 to TRBJ1-3; D remains ambiguous. Germline V CDR1 and CDR2: SGHRS, YFSETQ. The CDR3 length is 13 residues. Deletions cut 1 base from V and 2 bases from J, with 4 bases between. In nucleotides, the CDR3 is TGCGCCAGCAGCTTGTTCACTGGAAACACCATATATTTT. Translating gives CASSLFTGNTIYF.

The gene calls are TRBV19 and TRBJ1-2; D remains ambiguous. Germline V gives CDR1 LNHDA, CDR2 SQIVND (reference sequence). This CDR3 comprises 14 residues. Trimming took 1 base from V and 4 from J, leaving 10 bases between them. CDR3 residues: CASSIAGLSYGYTF. In DNA, the CDR3 is TGTGCCAGTAGTATAGCAGGACTCAGCTATGGCTACACCTTC.

This chain links TRBV15 with TRBJ2-5, with D tentatively TRBD1 (5 bases). Trimming stripped 0 bases from V and 4 bases from J, with 9 bases between. From germline, CDR1 is LNHNV and CDR2 YYDKDF (reference sequence). The CDR3 has 14 residues. The CDR3 sequence: CATSREGALETQYF. The CDR3 DNA follows: TGTGCCACCAGCAGAGAAGGGGCTCTAGAGACCCAGTACTTC.

V gene TRBV27 combines with J gene TRBJ2-7, with a possible D match to TRBD2 (5 bases). CDR1 is MNHEY, CDR2 SMNVEV, per germline (reference sequence). V gave up 3 bases and J gave up 7 bases, with 13 bases separating them. The CDR3 loop spans 13 amino acids. For the CDR3, the DNA is TGTGCCAGCAGTTTGGGCAAATCGGGAGAGCAGTACTTC. Its protein product is CASSLGKSGEQYF.

The genes are TRBV9 and TRBJ2-2, with D maybe TRBD1 (5 bases). Per germline, CDR1 SGDLS and CDR2 YYNGEE. This CDR3 has 15 amino acids. V was shortened by 3 bases and J by 0 bases, with 9 bases between the two germline ends. This CDR3 is CASSGSGSNTGELFF. The CDR3, as DNA: TGTGCCAGCAGCGGTTCAGGGTCGAACACCGGGGAGCTGTTTTTT. Drawing the rest from reference TRBV9 and TRBJ2-2, the complete variable domain is DSGVTQTPKHLITATGQRVTLRCSPRSGDLSVYWYQQSLDQGLQFLIQYYNGEERAKGNILERFSAQQFPDLHSELNLSSLELGDSALYFCASSGSGSNTGELFFGEGSRLTVL.

The chain couples TRBV5-1 to TRBJ2-1; 15 bases align to TRBD2. CDR3 length equals 17 residues. Germline trimming cut 4 bases from V and 4 bases from J; bases unmatched to any gene: 6. Germline V gives CDR1 SGHRS, CDR2 YFSETQ. The CDR3 reads CASSQPGTSGGYNEQFF. DNA for the CDR3: TGCGCCAGCAGCCAACCTGGGACTAGCGGGGGGTACAATGAGCAGTTCTTC.

The genes are TRBV28 and TRBJ1-3, with 12 positions matching TRBD1. The V gene's germline CDR1 is MDHEN and CDR2 SYDVKM. The V gene end was trimmed by 3 bases and the J gene end by 4 bases; junction bases not matched to a gene: 7. The CDR3 spans 17 residues. The chain's CDR3 is CASSFSGTGGPGNTIYF. The CDR3 DNA sequence: TGTGCCAGCAGTTTCTCCGGGACAGGGGGCCCAGGAAACACCATATATTTT.

This chain connects TRBV7-6 to TRBJ2-7; TRBD1 matches at 7 bases. This CDR3 spans 14 amino acids. J lost 3 bases, V lost 5 bases, and 7 bases had no gene match. Germline loops: CDR1 SGHVS, CDR2 FNYEAQ. The CDR3 spells CASSPGQVGYEQYF. DNA for the CDR3: TGTGCCAGCAGCCCAGGACAGGTCGGCTACGAGCAGTACTTC.

This chain connects TRBV7-2 to TRBJ2-3; 11 bases are shared with TRBD2. The ends lost 3 bases at V and 6 bases at J; junction bases unmatched: 5. Looked up from germline, CDR1 is SGHTA and CDR2 is FQGNSA. The CDR3 is 15 amino acids. CDR3 sequence (DNA): TGTGCCAGCAGCTTTAGCGGGGGGGCGCGGGATACGCAGTATTTT. Its translation: CASSFSGGARDTQYF.

The CDR3 here is CASSTTSGGSSYNEQFF. CDR3 DNA sequence: TGTGCCAGCTCAACCACTAGCGGGGGGAGCTCCTACAATGAGCAGTTCTTC. The rearrangement links TRBV18 to TRBJ2-1; 12 positions match TRBD2. The CDR3 length is 17 residues. From germline, CDR1 is KGHSH and CDR2 LQKENI. The V segment lost 5 bases and the J segment 0 bases; nucleotides outside the gene matches: 5.

The V call is TRBV10-3, the J call TRBJ1-2, with D possibly being TRBD1 (6 bases). This CDR3 comprises 16 residues. Per the germline V gene, CDR1 is ENHRY and CDR2 is SYGVKD. V lost 6 bases and J 4 bases, leaving 21 bases between the germline ends. The CDR3 DNA is TGTGCCATCAGCGCCCAGGACAGTAAAGATGGCTATGGCTACACCTTC. Protein: CAISAQDSKDGYGYTF.